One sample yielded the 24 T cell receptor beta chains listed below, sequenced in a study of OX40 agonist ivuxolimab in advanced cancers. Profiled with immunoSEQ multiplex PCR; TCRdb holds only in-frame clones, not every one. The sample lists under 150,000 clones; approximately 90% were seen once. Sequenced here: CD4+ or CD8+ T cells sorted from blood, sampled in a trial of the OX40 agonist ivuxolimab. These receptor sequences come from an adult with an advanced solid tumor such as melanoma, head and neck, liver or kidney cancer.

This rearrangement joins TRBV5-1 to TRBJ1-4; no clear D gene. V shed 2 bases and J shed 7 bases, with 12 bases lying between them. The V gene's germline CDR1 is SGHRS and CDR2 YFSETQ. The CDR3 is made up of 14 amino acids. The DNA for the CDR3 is TGCGCCAGCAGCTTCTCCGGGCAGAGTGAAAAACTGTTTTTT. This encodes CASSFSGQSEKLFF.

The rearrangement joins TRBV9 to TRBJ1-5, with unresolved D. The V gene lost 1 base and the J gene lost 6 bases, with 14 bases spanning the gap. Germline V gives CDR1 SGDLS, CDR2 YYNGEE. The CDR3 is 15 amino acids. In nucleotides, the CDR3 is TGTGCCAGCAGCGTACCGTCTCCAAGAGGTCAGCCCCAGCATTTT. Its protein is CASSVPSPRGQPQHF.

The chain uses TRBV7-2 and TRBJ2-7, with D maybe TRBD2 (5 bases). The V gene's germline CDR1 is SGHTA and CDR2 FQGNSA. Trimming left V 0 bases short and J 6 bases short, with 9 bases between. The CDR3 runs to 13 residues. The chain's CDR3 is CASSLAGAPEQYF. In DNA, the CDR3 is TGTGCCAGCAGCTTAGCGGGAGCACCCGAGCAGTACTTC.

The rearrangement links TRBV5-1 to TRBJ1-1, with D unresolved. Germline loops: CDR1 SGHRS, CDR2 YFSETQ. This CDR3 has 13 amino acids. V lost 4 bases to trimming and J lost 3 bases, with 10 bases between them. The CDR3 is CASSLGEYTEAFF. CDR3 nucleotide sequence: TGCGCCAGCAGCCTTGGGGAATACACTGAAGCTTTCTTT.

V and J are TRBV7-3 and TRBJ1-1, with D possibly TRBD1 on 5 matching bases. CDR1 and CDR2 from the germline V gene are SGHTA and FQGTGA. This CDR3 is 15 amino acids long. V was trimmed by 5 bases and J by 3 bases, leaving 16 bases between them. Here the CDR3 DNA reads TGTGCCAGCAGCACCGGGGGGAGATTGGACACTGAAGCTTTCTTT. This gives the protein CASSTGGRLDTEAFF. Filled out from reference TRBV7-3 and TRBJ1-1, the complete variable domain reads GAGVSQTPSNKVTEKGKYVELRCDPISGHTALYWYRQSLGQGPEFLIYFQGTGAADDSGLPNDRFFAVRPEGSVSTLKIQRTERGDSAVYLCASSTGGRLDTEAFFGQGTRLTVV.

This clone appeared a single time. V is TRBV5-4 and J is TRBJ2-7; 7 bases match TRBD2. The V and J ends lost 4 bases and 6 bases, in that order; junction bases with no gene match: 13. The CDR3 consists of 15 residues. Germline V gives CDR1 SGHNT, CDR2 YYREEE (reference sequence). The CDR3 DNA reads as TGTGCCAGCAGCCTTAGCGGGCGGAGGGCCAGCGAGCAGTACTTC. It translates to CASSLSGRRASEQYF.

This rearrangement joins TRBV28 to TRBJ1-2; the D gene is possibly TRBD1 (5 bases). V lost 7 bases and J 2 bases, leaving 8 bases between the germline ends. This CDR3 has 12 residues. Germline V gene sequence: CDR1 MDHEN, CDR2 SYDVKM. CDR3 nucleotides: TGTGCCAGCACGCGACAGAACTATGGCTACACCTTC. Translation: CASTRQNYGYTF.

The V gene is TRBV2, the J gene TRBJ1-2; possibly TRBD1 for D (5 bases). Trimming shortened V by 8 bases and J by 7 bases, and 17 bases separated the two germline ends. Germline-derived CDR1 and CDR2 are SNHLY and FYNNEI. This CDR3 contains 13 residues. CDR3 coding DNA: TGTGCCAGCCTGGTGGGAGGGGACGGTGGCTACACCTTC. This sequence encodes CASLVGGDGGYTF.

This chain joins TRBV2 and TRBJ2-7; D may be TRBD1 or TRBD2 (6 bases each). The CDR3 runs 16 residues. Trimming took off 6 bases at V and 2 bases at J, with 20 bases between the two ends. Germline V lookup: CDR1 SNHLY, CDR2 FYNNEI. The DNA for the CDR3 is TGTGCCAGCAGGCTGGCGGAGGGGGAGACTACCTACGAGCAGTACTTC. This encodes CASRLAEGETTYEQYF.

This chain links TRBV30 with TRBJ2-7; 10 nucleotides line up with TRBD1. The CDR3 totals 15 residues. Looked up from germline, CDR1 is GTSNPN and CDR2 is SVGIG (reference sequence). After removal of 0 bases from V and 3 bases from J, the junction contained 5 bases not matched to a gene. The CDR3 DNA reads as TGTGCCTGGAGTGTAGGGACAGGGGTGGTCTACGAGCAGTACTTC. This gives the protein CAWSVGTGVVYEQYF.

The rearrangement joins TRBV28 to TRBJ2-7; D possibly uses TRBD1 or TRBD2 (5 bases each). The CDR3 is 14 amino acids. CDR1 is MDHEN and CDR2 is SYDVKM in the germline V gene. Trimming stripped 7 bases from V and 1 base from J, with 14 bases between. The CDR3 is CASTTPRGSYEQYF. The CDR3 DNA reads TGTGCCAGCACCACCCCGAGGGGATCCTACGAGCAGTACTTC.

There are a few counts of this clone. The CDR3 spells CASSQGLAGGQQETQYF. Written as DNA, the CDR3 is TGTGCCAGCAGCCAAGGACTAGCGGGGGGACAACAAGAGACCCAGTACTTC. The chain links TRBV11-3 to TRBJ2-5; 14 bases are a match to TRBD2. Trimming took 5 bases from V and 2 from J; bases not matched to a gene: 7. The CDR3 loop spans 17 amino acids. CDR1 SGHNT and CDR2 YENEEA come from the germline V gene.

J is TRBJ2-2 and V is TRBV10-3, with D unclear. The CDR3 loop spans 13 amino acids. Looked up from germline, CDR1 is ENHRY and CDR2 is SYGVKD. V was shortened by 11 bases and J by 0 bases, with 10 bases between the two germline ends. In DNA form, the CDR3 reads TGTGCCGTACAGACCACGAACACCGGGGAGCTGTTTTTT. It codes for CAVQTTNTGELFF.

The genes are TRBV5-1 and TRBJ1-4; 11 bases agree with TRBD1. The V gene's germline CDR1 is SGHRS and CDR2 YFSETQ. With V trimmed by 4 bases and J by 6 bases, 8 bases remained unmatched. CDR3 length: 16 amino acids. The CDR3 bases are TGCGCCAGCAGCAGGACAGGGGGCGACTCAGATGAAAAACTGTTTTTT. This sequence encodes CASSRTGGDSDEKLFF.

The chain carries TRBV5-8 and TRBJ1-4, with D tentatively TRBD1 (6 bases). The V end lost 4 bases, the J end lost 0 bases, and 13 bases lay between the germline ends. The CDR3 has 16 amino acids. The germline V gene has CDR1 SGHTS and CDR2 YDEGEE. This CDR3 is CASSPGQLATNEKLFF. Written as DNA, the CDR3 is TGTGCCAGCAGCCCTGGACAGCTTGCAACTAATGAAAAACTGTTTTTT.

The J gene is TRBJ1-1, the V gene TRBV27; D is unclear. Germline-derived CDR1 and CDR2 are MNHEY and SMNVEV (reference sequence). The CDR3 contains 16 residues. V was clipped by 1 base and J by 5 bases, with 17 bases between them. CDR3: CASSLFSSVLLTEAFF. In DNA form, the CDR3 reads TGTGCCAGCAGTTTATTTTCGTCCGTACTTCTAACTGAAGCTTTCTTT.

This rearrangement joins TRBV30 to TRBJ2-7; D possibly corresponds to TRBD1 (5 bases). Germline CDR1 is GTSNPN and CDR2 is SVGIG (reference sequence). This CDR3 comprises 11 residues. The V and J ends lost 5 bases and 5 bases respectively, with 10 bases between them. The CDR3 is CAWGAENEQYF. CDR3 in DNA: TGTGCCTGGGGGGCCGAGAACGAGCAGTACTTC.

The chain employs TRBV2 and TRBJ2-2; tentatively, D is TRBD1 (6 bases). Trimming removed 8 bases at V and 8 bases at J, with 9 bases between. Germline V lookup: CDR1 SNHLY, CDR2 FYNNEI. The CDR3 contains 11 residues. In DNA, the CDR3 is TGTGCCAGCGGGGGCCGGGGGGAGCTGTTTTTT. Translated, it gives CASGGRGELFF.

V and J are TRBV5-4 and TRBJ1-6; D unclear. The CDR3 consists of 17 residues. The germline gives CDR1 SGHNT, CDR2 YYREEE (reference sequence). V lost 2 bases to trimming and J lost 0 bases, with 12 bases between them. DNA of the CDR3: TGTGCCAGCAGCTTCCCACGAATCGGCTCCTATAATTCACCCCTCCACTTT. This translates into CASSFPRIGSYNSPLHF.

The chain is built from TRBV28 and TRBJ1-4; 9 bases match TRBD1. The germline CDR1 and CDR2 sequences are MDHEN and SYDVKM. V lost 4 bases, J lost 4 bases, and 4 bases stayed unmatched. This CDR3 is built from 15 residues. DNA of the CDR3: TGTGCCAGCAGTTCTGACAGGGGGGGTAATGAAAAACTGTTTTTT. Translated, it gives CASSSDRGGNEKLFF.

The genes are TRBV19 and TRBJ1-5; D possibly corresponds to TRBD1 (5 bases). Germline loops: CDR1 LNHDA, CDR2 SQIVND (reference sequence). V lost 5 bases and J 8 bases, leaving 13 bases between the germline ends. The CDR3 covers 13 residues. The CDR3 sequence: CASSAGLGEPQHF. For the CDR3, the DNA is TGTGCCAGTAGTGCAGGCCTGGGGGAGCCCCAGCATTTT. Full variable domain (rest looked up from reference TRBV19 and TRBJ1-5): DGGITQSPKYLFRKEGQNVTLSCEQNLNHDAMYWYRQDPGQGLRLIYYSQIVNDFQKGDIAEGYSVSREKKESFPLTVTSAQKNPTAFYLCASSAGLGEPQHFGDGTRLSIL.

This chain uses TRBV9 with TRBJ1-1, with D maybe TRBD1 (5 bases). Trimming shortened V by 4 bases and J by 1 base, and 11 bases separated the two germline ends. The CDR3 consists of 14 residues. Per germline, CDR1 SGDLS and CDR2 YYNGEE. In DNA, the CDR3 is TGTGCCAGCAGCCTTGGGACGACGAACACTGAAGCTTTCTTT. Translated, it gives CASSLGTTNTEAFF. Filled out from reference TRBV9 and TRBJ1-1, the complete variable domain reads DSGVTQTPKHLITATGQRVTLRCSPRSGDLSVYWYQQSLDQGLQFLIQYYNGEERAKGNILERFSAQQFPDLHSELNLSSLELGDSALYFCASSLGTTNTEAFFGQGTRLTVV.

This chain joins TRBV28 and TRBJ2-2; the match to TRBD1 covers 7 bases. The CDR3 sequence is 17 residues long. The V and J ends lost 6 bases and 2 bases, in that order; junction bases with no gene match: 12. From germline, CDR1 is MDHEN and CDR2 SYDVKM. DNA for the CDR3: TGTGCCAGCAGGTTTATGACCGGGACAGAAAACACCGGGGAGCTGTTTTTT. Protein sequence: CASRFMTGTENTGELFF.

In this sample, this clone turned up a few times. In DNA, the CDR3 is TGTGCCAGCAGGAAAACAGCTAACACTGAAGCTTTCTTT. Its protein product is CASRKTANTEAFF. V is TRBV28 and J is TRBJ1-1; D gene uncertain. The CDR3 contains 13 residues. V shed 6 bases and J shed 2 bases, with 10 bases lying between them. Germline V gene lookup returns CDR1 MDHEN and CDR2 SYDVKM. The whole variable domain, filled in from reference TRBV28 and TRBJ1-1, reads DVKVTQSSRYLVKRTGEKVFLECVQDMDHENMFWYRQDPGLGLRLIYFSYDVKMKEKGDIPEGYSVSREKKERFSLILESASTNQTSMYLCASRKTANTEAFFGQGTRLTVV.